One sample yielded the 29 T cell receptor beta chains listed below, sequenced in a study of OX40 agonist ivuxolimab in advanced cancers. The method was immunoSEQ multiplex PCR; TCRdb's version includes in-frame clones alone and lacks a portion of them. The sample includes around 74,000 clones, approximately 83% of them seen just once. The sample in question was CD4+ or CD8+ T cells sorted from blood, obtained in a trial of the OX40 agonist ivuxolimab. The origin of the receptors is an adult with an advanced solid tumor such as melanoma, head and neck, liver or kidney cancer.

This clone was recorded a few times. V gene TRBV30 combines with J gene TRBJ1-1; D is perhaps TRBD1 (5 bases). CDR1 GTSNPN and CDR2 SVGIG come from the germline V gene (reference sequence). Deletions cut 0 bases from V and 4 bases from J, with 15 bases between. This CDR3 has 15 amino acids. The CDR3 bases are TGTGCCTGGAGTGTACGGGGGAACCTCGGCACTGAAGCTTTCTTT. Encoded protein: CAWSVRGNLGTEAFF.

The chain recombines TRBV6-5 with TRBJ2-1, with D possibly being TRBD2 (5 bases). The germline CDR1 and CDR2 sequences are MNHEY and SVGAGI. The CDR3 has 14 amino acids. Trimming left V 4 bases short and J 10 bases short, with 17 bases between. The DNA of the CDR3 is TGTGCCAGCAGTTTTCCGGGTCCGAGGAGGGAGCAGTTCTTC. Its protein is CASSFPGPRREQFF.

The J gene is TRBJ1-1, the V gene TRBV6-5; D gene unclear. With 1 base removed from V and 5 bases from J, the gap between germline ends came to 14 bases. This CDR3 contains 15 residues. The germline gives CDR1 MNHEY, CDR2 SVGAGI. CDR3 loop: CASSYLDPQRTEAFF. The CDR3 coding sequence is TGTGCCAGCAGTTACTTGGACCCCCAGAGGACTGAAGCTTTCTTT.

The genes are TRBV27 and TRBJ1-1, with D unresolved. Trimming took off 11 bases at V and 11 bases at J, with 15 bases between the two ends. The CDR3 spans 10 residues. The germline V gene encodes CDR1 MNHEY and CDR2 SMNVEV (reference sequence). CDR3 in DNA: TGTGCCCTCCTGGGAGGGTCGGCTTTCTTT. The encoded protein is CALLGGSAFF.

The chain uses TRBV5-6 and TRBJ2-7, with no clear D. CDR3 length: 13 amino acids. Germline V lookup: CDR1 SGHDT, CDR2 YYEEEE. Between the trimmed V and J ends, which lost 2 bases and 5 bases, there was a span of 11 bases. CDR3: CASSLEASDEQYF. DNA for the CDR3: TGTGCCAGCAGCTTAGAGGCCTCGGACGAGCAGTACTTC.

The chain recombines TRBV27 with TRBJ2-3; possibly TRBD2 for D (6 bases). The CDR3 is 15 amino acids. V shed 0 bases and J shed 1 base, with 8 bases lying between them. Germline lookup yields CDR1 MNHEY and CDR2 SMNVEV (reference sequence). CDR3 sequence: CASSLSPSGTDTQYF. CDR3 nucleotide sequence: TGTGCCAGCAGTTTATCACCTAGCGGCACAGATACGCAGTATTTT.

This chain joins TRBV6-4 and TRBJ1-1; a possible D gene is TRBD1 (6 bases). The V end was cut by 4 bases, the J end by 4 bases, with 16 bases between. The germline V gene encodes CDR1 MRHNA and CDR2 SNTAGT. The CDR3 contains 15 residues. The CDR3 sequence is CASSAEGQKSTEAFF. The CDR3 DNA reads TGTGCCAGCAGTGCCGAAGGACAGAAAAGCACTGAAGCTTTCTTT.

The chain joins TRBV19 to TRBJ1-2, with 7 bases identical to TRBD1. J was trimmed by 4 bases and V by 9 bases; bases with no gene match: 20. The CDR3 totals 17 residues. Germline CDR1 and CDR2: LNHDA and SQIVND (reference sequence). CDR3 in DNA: TGTGCCAGCTTGAATTACCGGACAGGAGGTACTCTCTATGGCTACACCTTC. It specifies CASLNYRTGGTLYGYTF.

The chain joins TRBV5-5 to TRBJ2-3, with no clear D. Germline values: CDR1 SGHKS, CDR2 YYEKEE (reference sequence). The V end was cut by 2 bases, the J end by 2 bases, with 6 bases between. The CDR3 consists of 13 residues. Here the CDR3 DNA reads TGTGCCAGCAGCTTTCGTTCCACAGATACGCAGTATTTT. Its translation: CASSFRSTDTQYF.

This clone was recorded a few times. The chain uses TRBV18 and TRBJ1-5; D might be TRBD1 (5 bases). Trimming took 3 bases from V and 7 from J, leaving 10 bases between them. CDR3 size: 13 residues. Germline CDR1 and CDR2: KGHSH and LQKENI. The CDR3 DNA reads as TGTGCCAGCTCACCGGGGGGTAGGCAGCCCCAGCATTTT. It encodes CASSPGGRQPQHF.

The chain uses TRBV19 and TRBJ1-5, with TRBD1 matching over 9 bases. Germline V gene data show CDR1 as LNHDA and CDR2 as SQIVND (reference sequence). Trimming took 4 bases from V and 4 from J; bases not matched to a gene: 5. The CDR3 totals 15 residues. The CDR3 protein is CASSKGTGLNQPQHF. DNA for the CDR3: TGTGCCAGTAGTAAGGGGACAGGGCTTAATCAGCCCCAGCATTTT.

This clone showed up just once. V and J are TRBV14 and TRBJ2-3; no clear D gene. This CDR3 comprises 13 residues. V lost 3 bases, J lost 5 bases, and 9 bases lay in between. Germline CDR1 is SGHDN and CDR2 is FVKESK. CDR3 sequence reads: CASSHPPVDTQYF. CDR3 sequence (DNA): TGTGCCAGCAGCCACCCACCTGTAGATACGCAGTATTTT. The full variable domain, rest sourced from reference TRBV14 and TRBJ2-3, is EAGVTQFPSHSVIEKGQTVTLRCDPISGHDNLYWYRRVMGKEIKFLLHFVKESKQDESGMPNNRFLAERTGGTYSTLKVQPAELEDSGVYFCASSHPPVDTQYFGPGTRLTVL.

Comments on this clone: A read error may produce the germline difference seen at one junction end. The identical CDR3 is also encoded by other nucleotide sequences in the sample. CDR3 residues: CASSLGLAGTDTQYF. The CDR3 DNA reads as TGTGCCAGCTCGCTTGGACTAGCGGGCACGGATACGCAGTATTTT. J is TRBJ2-3 and V is TRBV18; 11 positions match TRBD2. Germline V CDR1 and CDR2: KGHSH, LQKENI. CDR3 length equals 15 residues. Combining the CDR3 with reference TRBV18 and TRBJ2-3 gives the whole variable domain NAGVMQNPRHLVRRRGQEARLRCSPMKGHSHVYWYRQLPEEGLKFMVYLQKENIIDESGMPKERFSAEFPKEGPSILRIQQVVRGDSAAYFCASSLGLAGTDTQYFGPGTRLTVL.

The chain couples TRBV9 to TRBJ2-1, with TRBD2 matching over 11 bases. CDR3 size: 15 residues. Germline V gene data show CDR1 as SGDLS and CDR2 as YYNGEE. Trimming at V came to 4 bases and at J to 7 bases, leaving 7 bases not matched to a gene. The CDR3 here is CASSLSGGAGNEQFF. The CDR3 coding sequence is TGTGCCAGCAGCCTTAGCGGGGGGGCCGGGAATGAGCAGTTCTTC.

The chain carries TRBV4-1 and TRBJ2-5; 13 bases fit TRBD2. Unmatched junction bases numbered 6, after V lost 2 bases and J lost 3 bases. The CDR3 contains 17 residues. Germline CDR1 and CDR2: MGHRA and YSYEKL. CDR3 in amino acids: CASSQPSGLAGEETQYF. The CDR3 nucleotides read TGCGCCAGCAGCCAACCCTCCGGACTAGCGGGAGAAGAGACCCAGTACTTC.

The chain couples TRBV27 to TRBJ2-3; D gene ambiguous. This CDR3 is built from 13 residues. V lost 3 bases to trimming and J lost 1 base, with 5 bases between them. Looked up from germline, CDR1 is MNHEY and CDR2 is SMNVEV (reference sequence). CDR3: CASSFPGTDTQYF. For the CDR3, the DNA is TGTGCCAGCAGTTTTCCGGGCACAGATACGCAGTATTTT.

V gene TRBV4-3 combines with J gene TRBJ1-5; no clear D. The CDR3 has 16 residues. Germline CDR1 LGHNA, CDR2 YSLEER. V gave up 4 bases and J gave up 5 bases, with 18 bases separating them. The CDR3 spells CASSREREWGHQPQHF. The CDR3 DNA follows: TGCGCCAGCAGCCGGGAGAGGGAGTGGGGTCATCAGCCCCAGCATTTT.

The CDR3: CASSPTQTGGRTEAFF. The DNA for the CDR3 is TGCGCCAGCAGCCCCACCCAAACAGGGGGCCGAACTGAAGCTTTCTTT. V and J are TRBV5-1 and TRBJ1-1; 9 bases agree with TRBD1. Germline values: CDR1 SGHRS, CDR2 YFSETQ. This CDR3 contains 16 residues. V trimming: 4 bases; J trimming: 5 bases; junction bases outside the gene matches: 12.

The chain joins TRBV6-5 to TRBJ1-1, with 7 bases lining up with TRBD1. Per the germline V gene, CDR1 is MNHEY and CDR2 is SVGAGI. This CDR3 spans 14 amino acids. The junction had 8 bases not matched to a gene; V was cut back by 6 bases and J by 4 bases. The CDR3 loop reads CASSNTGVPTEAFF. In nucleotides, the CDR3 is TGTGCCAGCAGCAACACAGGGGTCCCCACTGAAGCTTTCTTT.

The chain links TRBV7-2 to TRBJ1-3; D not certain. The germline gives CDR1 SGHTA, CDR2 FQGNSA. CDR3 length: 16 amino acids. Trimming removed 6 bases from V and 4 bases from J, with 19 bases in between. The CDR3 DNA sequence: TGTGCCAGCAGTTCTCCCGGAAAGGACCCCGGAAACACCATATATTTT. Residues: CASSSPGKDPGNTIYF.

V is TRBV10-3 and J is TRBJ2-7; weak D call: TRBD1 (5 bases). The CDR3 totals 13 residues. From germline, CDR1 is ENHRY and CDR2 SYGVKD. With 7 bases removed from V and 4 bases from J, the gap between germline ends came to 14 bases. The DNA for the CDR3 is TGTGCCATCAAGGGTGTCAGGGCTTACGAGCAGTACTTC. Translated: CAIKGVRAYEQYF.

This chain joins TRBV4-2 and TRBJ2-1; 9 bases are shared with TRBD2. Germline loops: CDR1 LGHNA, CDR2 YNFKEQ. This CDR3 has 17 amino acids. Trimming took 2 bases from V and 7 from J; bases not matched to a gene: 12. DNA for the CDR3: TGTGCCAGCAGCCAAAGAGACCCGGGACTAGCAAGGAATGAGCAGTTCTTC. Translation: CASSQRDPGLARNEQFF.

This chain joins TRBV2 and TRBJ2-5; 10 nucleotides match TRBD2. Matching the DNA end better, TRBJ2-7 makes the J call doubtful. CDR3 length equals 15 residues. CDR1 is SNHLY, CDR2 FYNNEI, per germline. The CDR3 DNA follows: TGTGCCAGCGTACCTCGACTAGCGGGTTCCTACGAGCAGTACTTC. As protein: CASVPRLAGSYEQYF.

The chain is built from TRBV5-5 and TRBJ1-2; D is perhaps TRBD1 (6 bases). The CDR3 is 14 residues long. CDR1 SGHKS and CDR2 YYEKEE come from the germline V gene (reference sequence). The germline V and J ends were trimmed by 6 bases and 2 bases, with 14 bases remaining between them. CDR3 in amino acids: CASTWDIPNYGYTF. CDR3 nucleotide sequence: TGTGCCAGCACCTGGGACATTCCGAACTATGGCTACACCTTC.

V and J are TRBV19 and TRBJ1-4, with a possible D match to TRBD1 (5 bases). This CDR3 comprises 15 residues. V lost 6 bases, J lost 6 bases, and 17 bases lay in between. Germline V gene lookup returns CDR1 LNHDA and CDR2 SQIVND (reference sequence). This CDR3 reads CASSREGRADEKLFF. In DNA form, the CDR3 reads TGTGCCAGTAGCAGAGAGGGGAGGGCGGATGAAAAACTGTTTTTT. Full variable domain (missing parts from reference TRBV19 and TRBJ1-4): DGGITQSPKYLFRKEGQNVTLSCEQNLNHDAMYWYRQDPGQGLRLIYYSQIVNDFQKGDIAEGYSVSREKKESFPLTVTSAQKNPTAFYLCASSREGRADEKLFFGSGTQLSVL.

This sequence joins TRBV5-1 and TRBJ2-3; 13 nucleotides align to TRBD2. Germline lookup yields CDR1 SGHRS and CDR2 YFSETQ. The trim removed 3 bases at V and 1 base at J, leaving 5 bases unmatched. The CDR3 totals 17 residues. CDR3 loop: CASSSGTSGARTDTQYF. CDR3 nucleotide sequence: TGCGCCAGCAGCTCAGGGACTAGCGGGGCCCGCACAGATACGCAGTATTTT. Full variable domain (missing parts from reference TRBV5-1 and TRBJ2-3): KAGVTQTPRYLIKTRGQQVTLSCSPISGHRSVSWYQQTPGQGLQFLFEYFSETQRNKGNFPGRFSGRQFSNSRSEMNVSTLELGDSALYLCASSSGTSGARTDTQYFGPGTRLTVL.

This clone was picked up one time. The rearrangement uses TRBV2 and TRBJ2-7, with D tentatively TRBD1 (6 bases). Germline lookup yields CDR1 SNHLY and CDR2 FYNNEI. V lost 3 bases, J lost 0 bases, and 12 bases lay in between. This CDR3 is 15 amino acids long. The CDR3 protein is CASSEENRASYEQYF. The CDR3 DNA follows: TGTGCCAGCAGTGAGGAAAACAGGGCCTCCTACGAGCAGTACTTC.

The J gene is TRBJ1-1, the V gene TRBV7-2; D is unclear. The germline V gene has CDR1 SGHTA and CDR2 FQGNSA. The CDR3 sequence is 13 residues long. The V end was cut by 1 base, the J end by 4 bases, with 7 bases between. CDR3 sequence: CASSLGGFTEAFF. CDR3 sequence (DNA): TGTGCCAGCAGCTTAGGAGGGTTCACTGAAGCTTTCTTT.

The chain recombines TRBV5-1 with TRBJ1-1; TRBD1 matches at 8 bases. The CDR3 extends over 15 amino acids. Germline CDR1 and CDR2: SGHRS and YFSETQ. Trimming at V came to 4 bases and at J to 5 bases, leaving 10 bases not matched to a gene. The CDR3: CASSLPDREGTEAFF. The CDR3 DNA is TGCGCCAGCAGCCTACCGGACAGGGAGGGGACTGAAGCTTTCTTT.